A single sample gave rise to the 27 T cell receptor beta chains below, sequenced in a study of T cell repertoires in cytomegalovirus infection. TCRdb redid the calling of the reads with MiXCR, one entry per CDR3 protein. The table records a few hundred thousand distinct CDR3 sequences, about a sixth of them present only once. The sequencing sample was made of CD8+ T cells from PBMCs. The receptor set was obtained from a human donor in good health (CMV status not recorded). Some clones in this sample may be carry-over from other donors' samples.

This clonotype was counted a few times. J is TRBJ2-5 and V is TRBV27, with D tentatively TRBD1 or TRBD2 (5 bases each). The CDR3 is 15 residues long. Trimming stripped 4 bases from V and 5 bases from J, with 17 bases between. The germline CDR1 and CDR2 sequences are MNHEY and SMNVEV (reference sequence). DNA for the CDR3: TGTGCCAGCAGTTCGCTGGGGGATTTGGCCGAGACCCAGTACTTC. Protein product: CASSSLGDLAETQYF.

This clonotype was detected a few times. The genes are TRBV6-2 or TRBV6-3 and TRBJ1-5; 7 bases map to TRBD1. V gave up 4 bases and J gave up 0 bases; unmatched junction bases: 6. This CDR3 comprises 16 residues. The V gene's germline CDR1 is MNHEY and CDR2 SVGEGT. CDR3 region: CASSSTGQPSNQPQHF. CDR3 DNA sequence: TGTGCCAGCAGTTCGACGGGACAGCCTAGCAATCAGCCCCAGCATTTT.

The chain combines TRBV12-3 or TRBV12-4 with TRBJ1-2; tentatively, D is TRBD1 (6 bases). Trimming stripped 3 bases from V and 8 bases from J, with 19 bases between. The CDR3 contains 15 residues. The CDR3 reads CASSFRFAGDSGYTF. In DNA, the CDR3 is TGTGCCAGCAGTTTTCGTTTTGCAGGGGATTCGGGCTACACCTTC.

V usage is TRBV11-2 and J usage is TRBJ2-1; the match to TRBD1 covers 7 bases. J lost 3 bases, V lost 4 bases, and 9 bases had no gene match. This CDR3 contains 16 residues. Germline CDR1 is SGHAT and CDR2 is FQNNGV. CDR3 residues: CASSWGLRGLYNEQFF. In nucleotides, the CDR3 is TGTGCCAGCAGCTGGGGATTGAGGGGGCTCTACAATGAGCAGTTCTTC.

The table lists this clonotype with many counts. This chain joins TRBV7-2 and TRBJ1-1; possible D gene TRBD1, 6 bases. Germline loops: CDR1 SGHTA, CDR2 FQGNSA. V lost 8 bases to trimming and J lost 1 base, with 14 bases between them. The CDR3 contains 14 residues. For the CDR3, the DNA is TGTGCCAGCGCTAAGGCAGGGGAGAACACTGAAGCTTTCTTT. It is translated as CASAKAGENTEAFF.

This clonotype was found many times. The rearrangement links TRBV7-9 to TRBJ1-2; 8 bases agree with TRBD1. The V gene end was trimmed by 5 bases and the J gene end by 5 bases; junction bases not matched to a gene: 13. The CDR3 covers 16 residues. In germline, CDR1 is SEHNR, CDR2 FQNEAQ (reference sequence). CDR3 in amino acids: CASSAGTGWLQYGYTF. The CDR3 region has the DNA TGTGCCAGCAGCGCCGGGACAGGTTGGCTGCAGTATGGCTACACCTTC.

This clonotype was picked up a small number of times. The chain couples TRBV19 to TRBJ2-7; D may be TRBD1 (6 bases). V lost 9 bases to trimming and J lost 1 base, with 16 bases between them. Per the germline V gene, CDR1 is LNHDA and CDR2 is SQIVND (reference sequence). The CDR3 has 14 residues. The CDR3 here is CASRHTGNSYEQYF. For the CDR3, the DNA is TGTGCCAGCCGCCATACAGGGAATTCCTACGAGCAGTACTTC.

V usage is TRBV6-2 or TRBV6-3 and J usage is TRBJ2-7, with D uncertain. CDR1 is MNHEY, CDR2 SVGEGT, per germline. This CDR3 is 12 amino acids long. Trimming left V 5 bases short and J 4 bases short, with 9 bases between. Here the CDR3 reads CASSRVAYEQYF. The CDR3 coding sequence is TGTGCCAGCAGTCGCGTAGCTTACGAGCAGTACTTC.

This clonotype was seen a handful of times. DNA for the CDR3: TGTGCCACCAGCAGAGATCTGGGGGGGGGCCGCGAGCAGTACTTC. It encodes CATSRDLGGGREQYF. The rearrangement joins TRBV15 to TRBJ2-7, with D possibly being TRBD2 (7 bases). CDR1 LNHNV and CDR2 YYDKDF come from the germline V gene (reference sequence). The length of the CDR3 is 15 residues. Trimming removed 0 bases from V and 6 bases from J, with 15 bases in between.

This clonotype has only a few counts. Here the CDR3 reads CASSRQGLAGGSSYNEQFF. The CDR3 region has the DNA TGCGCCAGCAGCCGGCAGGGACTAGCGGGGGGGAGCTCCTACAATGAGCAGTTCTTC. The V call is TRBV5-1, the J call TRBJ2-1; 16 bases are a match to TRBD2. The germline CDR1 and CDR2 sequences are SGHRS and YFSETQ. This CDR3 region has 19 residues. V gave up 4 bases and J gave up 0 bases; unmatched junction bases: 7.

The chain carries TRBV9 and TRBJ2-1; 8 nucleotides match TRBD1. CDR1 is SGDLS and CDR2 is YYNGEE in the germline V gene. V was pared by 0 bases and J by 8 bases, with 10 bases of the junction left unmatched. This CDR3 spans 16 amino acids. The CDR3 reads CASSVEGTGLLDEQFF. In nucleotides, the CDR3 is TGTGCCAGCAGCGTAGAAGGGACAGGCCTCTTGGATGAGCAGTTCTTC. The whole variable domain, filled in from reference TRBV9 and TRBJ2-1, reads DSGVTQTPKHLITATGQRVTLRCSPRSGDLSVYWYQQSLDQGLQFLIQYYNGEERAKGNILERFSAQQFPDLHSELNLSSLELGDSALYFCASSVEGTGLLDEQFFGPGTRLTVL.

The CDR3 is CASSAPVGTDTQYF. CDR3 DNA: TGCGCCAGCAGCGCCCCCGTCGGCACAGATACGCAGTATTTT. The rearrangement joins TRBV4-1 to TRBJ2-3; D is undetermined. The CDR3 has 14 amino acids. V lost 5 bases, J lost 1 base, and 10 bases lay in between. The germline V gene encodes CDR1 MGHRA and CDR2 YSYEKL.

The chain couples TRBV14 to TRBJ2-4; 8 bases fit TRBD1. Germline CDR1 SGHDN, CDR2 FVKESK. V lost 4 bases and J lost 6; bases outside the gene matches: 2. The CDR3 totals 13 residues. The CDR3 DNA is TGTGCCAGCAGCCTCGGACAGGGAAACATTCAGTACTTC. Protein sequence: CASSLGQGNIQYF.

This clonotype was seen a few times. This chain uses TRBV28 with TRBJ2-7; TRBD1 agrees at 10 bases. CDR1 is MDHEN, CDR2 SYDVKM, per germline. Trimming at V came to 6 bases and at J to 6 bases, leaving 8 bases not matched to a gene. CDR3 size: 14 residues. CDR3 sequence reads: CASRAGTGVTEQYF. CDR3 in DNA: TGTGCCAGCAGGGCCGGGACAGGGGTTACCGAGCAGTACTTC.

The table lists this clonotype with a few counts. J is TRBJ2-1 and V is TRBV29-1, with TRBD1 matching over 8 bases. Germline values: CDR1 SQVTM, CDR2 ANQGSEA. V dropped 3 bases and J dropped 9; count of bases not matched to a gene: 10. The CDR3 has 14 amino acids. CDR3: CSVESGGEAFEQFF. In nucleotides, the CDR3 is TGCAGCGTTGAGTCAGGGGGCGAAGCCTTTGAGCAGTTCTTC.

The CDR3, as DNA: TGCAGTGCTAGACTATTAGACAACTACAATGAGCAGTTCTTC. Amino acid sequence: CSARLLDNYNEQFF. The chain combines TRBV20-1 with TRBJ2-1; D unresolved. The length of the CDR3 is 14 residues. CDR1 is DFQATT, CDR2 SNEGSKA, per germline (reference sequence). Trimming removed 2 bases from V and 3 bases from J, with 11 bases in between.

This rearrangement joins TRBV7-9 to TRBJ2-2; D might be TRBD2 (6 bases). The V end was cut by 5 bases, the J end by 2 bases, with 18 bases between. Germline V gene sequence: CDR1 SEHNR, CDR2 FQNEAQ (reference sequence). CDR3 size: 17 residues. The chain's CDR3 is CASSHSSGLLNTGELFF. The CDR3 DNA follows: TGTGCCAGCAGCCACTCCTCGGGACTCCTTAACACCGGGGAGCTGTTTTTT.

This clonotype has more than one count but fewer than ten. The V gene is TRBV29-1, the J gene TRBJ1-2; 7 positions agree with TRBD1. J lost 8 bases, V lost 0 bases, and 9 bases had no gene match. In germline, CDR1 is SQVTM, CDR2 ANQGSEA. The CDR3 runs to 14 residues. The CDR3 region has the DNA TGCAGCGTTGAAGAGAGGGGGCAGATCGGAGGCTACACCTTC. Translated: CSVEERGQIGGYTF. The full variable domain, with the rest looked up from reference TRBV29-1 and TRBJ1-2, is SAVISQKPSRDICQRGTSLTIQCQVDSQVTMMFWYRQQPGQSLTLIATANQGSEATYESGFVIDKFPISRPNLTFSTLTVSNMSPEDSSIYLCSVEERGQIGGYTFGSGTRLTVV.

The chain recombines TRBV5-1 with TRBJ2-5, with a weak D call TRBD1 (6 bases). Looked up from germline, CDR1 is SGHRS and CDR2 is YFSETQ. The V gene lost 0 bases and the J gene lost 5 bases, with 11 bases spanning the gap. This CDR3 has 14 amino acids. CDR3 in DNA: TGCGCCAGCAGCTTGGTCACAGGGTTGGAGACCCAGTACTTC. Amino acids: CASSLVTGLETQYF.

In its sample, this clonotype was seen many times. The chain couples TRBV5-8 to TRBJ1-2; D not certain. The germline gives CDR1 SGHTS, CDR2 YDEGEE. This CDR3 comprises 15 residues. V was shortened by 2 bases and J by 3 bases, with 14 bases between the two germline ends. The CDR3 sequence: CASSFKHGRYYGYTF. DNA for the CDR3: TGTGCCAGCAGCTTTAAACATGGCCGATACTATGGCTACACCTTC.

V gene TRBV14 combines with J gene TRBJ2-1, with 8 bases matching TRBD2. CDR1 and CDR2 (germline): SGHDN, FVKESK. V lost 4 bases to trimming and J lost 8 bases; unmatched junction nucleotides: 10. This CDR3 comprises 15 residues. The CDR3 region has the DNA TGTGCCAGCAGCCGGGGCTGGACTAGCCGGGATGAGCAGTTCTTC. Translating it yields CASSRGWTSRDEQFF. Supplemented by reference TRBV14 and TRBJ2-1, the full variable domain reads EAGVTQFPSHSVIEKGQTVTLRCDPISGHDNLYWYRRVMGKEIKFLLHFVKESKQDESGMPNNRFLAERTGGTYSTLKVQPAELEDSGVYFCASSRGWTSRDEQFFGPGTRLTVL.

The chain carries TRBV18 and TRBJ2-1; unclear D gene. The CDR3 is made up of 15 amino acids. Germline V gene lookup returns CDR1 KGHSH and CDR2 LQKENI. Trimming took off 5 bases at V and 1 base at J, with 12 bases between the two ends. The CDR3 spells CASSSENESYNEQFF. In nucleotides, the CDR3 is TGTGCCAGCTCATCCGAAAATGAGTCCTACAATGAGCAGTTCTTC. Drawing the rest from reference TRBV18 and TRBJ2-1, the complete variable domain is NAGVMQNPRHLVRRRGQEARLRCSPMKGHSHVYWYRQLPEEGLKFMVYLQKENIIDESGMPKERFSAEFPKEGPSILRIQQVVRGDSAAYFCASSSENESYNEQFFGPGTRLTVL.

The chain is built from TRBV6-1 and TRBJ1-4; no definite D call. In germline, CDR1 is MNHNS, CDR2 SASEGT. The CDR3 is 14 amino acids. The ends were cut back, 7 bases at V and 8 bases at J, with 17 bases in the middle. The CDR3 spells CASKSKGWEEKLFF. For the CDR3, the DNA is TGTGCCAGCAAGTCAAAGGGATGGGAGGAAAAACTGTTTTTT.

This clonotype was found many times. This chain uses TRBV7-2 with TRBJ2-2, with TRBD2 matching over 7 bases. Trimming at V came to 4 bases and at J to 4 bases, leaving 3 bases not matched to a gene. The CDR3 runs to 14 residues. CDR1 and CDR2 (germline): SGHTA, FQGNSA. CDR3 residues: CASSWGGGTGELFF. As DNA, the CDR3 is TGTGCCAGCAGCTGGGGGGGTGGCACCGGGGAGCTGTTTTTT.

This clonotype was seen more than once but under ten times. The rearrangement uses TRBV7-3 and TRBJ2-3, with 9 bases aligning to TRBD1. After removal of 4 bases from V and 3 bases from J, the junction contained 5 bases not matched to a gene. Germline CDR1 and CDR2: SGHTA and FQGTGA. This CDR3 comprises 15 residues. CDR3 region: CASSSDRGGTDTQYF. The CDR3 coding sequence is TGTGCCAGCAGCTCCGACAGGGGGGGGACAGATACGCAGTATTTT.

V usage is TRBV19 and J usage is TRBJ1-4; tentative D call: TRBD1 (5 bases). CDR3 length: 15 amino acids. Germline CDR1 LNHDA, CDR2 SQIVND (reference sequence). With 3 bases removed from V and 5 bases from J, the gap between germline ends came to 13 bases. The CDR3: CASSISGGWNEKLFF. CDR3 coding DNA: TGTGCCAGTAGTATTTCCGGGGGATGGAATGAAAAACTGTTTTTT. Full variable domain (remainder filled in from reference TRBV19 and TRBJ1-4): DGGITQSPKYLFRKEGQNVTLSCEQNLNHDAMYWYRQDPGQGLRLIYYSQIVNDFQKGDIAEGYSVSREKKESFPLTVTSAQKNPTAFYLCASSISGGWNEKLFFGSGTQLSVL.

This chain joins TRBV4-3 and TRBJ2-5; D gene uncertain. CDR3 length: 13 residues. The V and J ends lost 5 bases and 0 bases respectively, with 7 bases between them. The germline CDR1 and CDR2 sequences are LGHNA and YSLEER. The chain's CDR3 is CASSAVDQETQYF. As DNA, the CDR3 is TGCGCCAGCAGCGCGGTAGACCAAGAGACCCAGTACTTC.